The 13 T cell receptor beta chains listed next were all sequenced from one sample in a study of blood T cell repertoires in COVID-19. TCRdb's table, derived via immunoSEQ multiplex PCR, lists solely in-frame clones and lacks some. Among 54,000 or so clones, about four fifths were seen once, and the ten largest hold less than 2%. The sample taken for sequencing was peripheral blood. These TCRs come from a woman aged 60-75 years with acute or convalescent COVID-19.

The rearrangement joins TRBV25-1 to TRBJ2-5; 8 bases map to TRBD1. The CDR3 runs to 14 residues. Germline CDR1 and CDR2: MGHDK and SYGVNS. V lost 5 bases and J lost 1; bases outside the gene matches: 3. CDR3 amino acids: CASSTGGFQETQYF. The DNA for the CDR3 is TGTGCCAGCAGTACAGGGGGATTCCAAGAGACCCAGTACTTC.

The chain combines TRBV7-9 with TRBJ1-6; the D is unclear. Germline loops: CDR1 SEHNR, CDR2 FQNEAQ (reference sequence). This CDR3 is 14 amino acids long. The V end was cut by 2 bases, the J end by 5 bases, with 7 bases between. This CDR3 is CASSLFPDNSPLHF. Here the CDR3 DNA reads TGTGCCAGCAGCTTATTCCCGGATAATTCACCCCTCCACTTT.

V is TRBV5-6 and J is TRBJ2-3, with D possibly being TRBD1 (6 bases). CDR3 size: 13 residues. CDR1 is SGHDT and CDR2 is YYEEEE in the germline V gene. Trimming left V 4 bases short and J 11 bases short, with 17 bases between. Here the CDR3 reads CASSRRGHPEQYF. The CDR3 nucleotides read TGTGCCAGCAGCCGAAGGGGACACCCAGAGCAGTATTTT.

This chain connects TRBV9 to TRBJ2-1; TRBD2 matches at 8 bases. The CDR3 runs 17 residues. With 1 base clipped from V and 2 bases from J, the junction kept 8 bases outside the gene matches. Germline V lookup: CDR1 SGDLS, CDR2 YYNGEE. The CDR3, as DNA: TGTGCCAGCAGCGTAACTCCGGGAGGGATTGCCTACAATGAGCAGTTCTTC. Residues: CASSVTPGGIAYNEQFF.

This clone was counted between two and nine times. The V and J genes are TRBV20-1 and TRBJ1-2; tentatively, D is TRBD1 (5 bases). The CDR3 contains 13 residues. The germline V gene encodes CDR1 DFQATT and CDR2 SNEGSKA (reference sequence). V was clipped by 3 bases and J by 3 bases, with 11 bases between them. The CDR3 DNA is TGCAGTGCTAGTGGGGGGAGGCACTATGGCTACACCTTC. Amino acids: CSASGGRHYGYTF.

V and J are TRBV6-5 and TRBJ2-7; 11 positions agree with TRBD2. Trimming took 0 bases from V and 4 from J; bases not matched to a gene: 2. This CDR3 is built from 15 residues. Germline lookup yields CDR1 MNHEY and CDR2 SVGAGI. CDR3 nucleotide sequence: TGTGCCAGCAGTTACTCGACTAGCGGGGTTTACGAGCAGTACTTC. This translates into CASSYSTSGVYEQYF.

This clone turned up a few times. The chain links TRBV28 to TRBJ1-6, with 9 bases lining up with TRBD1. Germline CDR1 reads MDHEN; CDR2 reads SYDVKM. V lost 11 bases and J lost 10; bases outside the gene matches: 21. The CDR3 covers 17 residues. CDR3 coding DNA: TGTGCCTCTTCAAATTTTAGATACAGGGGGCGGCGATCACCCCTCCACTTT. Residues: CASSNFRYRGRRSPLHF. Variable domain in full (rest from reference TRBV28 and TRBJ1-6): DVKVTQSSRYLVKRTGEKVFLECVQDMDHENMFWYRQDPGLGLRLIYFSYDVKMKEKGDIPEGYSVSREKKERFSLILESASTNQTSMYLCASSNFRYRGRRSPLHFGNGTRLTVT.

The CDR3 is CASSQAVSGNTIYF. DNA of the CDR3: TGTGCCAGCAGCCAAGCCGTCTCTGGAAACACCATATATTTT. This chain links TRBV4-2 with TRBJ1-3; no definite D call. The CDR3 is 14 amino acids. V dropped 1 base and J dropped 0 bases, with 4 bases sitting between them. The germline CDR1 and CDR2 sequences are LGHNA and YNFKEQ.

The rearrangement uses TRBV20-1 and TRBJ1-2, with 7 bases aligning to TRBD1. The germline CDR1 and CDR2 sequences are DFQATT and SNEGSKA (reference sequence). The CDR3 covers 9 residues. The V and J ends lost 5 bases and 12 bases, in that order; junction bases with no gene match: 3. CDR3 DNA: TGCAGTGCTGACAGGGCGCACACCTTC. Translating gives CSADRAHTF.

This chain uses TRBV28 with TRBJ1-2; 11 positions match TRBD1. The V gene's germline CDR1 is MDHEN and CDR2 SYDVKM. The CDR3 sequence is 14 residues long. V shed 5 bases and J 5 bases; nucleotides not matched to a gene: 4. The CDR3 DNA reads TGTGCCAGCAGTATCGGACAGGGGGCTTATGGCTACACCTTC. This sequence encodes CASSIGQGAYGYTF.

This clone was seen only once. J is TRBJ1-1 and V is TRBV2; 8 bases are shared with TRBD1. There are 14 residues in the CDR3. J was trimmed by 2 bases and V by 7 bases; bases with no gene match: 6. Germline V gives CDR1 SNHLY, CDR2 FYNNEI. For the CDR3, the DNA is TGTGCCAGCATTTCCGACAGGGGCAACACTGAAGCTTTCTTT. Amino acids: CASISDRGNTEAFF.

The chain carries TRBV14 and TRBJ1-1, with 10 bases lining up with TRBD1. Germline CDR1 SGHDN, CDR2 FVKESK. After removal of 1 base from V and 3 bases from J, the junction contained 2 bases not matched to a gene. There are 15 residues in the CDR3. CDR3 bases: TGTGCCAGCAGCCAAGGGGACAGGGGCTACACTGAAGCTTTCTTT. Its translation: CASSQGDRGYTEAFF.

The chain combines TRBV2 with TRBJ1-2; unclear D gene. This CDR3 contains 15 residues. Germline values: CDR1 SNHLY, CDR2 FYNNEI. Trimming took off 7 bases at V and 4 bases at J, with 19 bases between the two ends. The CDR3 nucleotides read TGTGCCAGCAATCGAGGGTCCCAAGTTGGCTATGGCTACACCTTC. Translation: CASNRGSQVGYGYTF.